This is a list of T cell receptor beta chains from one sample in a study of blood T cell dynamics during melanoma immunotherapy. Assay used: immunoSEQ multiplex PCR; TCRdb lists only in-frame clones, some missing. In the table there are about 5,800 clones, around nine tenths of which are singletons. Sequenced here: blood, sampled from a patient treated with checkpoint blockade. The receptor set was obtained from a human donor with melanoma. CDR3s include the opening cysteine and the closing phenylalanine or tryptophan. A D gene is named only where the DNA matches it firmly. Rows give clone size only sometimes, using once, few, many, or a class for an expanded clone.

d_gene	abundance	v_gene	j_gene	CDR3aa	CDR3nt
-	-	TRBV7-9	TRBJ2-7	CASSSRSSYEQYF	TGTGCCAGCAGCTCACGGAGCAGCTACGAGCAGTACTTC
TRBD2	-	TRBV11-3	TRBJ2-2	CASSPTGLAGNTGELFF	TGTGCCAGCAGCCCAACCGGACTAGCGGGGAACACCGGGGAGCTGTTTTTT
-	-	TRBV11-2	TRBJ1-1	CASSLVWTAVSLNTEAFF	TGTGCCAGCAGCTTAGTATGGACAGCAGTATCGTTGAACACTGAAGCTTTCTTT
-	-	TRBV5-1	TRBJ2-3	CASSIDKGADTQYF	TGCGCCAGCAGTATCGATAAGGGTGCAGATACGCAGTATTTT
TRBD1	-	TRBV4-2	TRBJ1-5	CASSNTGENQPQHF	TGTGCCAGCAGTAATACAGGGGAGAATCAGCCCCAGCATTTT
-	-	TRBV6-1	TRBJ1-5	CASSENSGVNQPQHF	TGTGCCAGCAGTGAAAACAGCGGGGTCAATCAGCCCCAGCATTTT
-	-	TRBV9	TRBJ2-7	CASSKSGKADEQYF	TGTGCCAGCAGCAAATCGGGGAAGGCCGACGAGCAGTACTTC
TRBD1	-	TRBV19	TRBJ2-7	CASSSFIGTETYEQYF	TGTGCCAGTAGTAGTTTCATCGGGACAGAGACCTACGAGCAGTACTTC
-	-	TRBV6-5	TRBJ1-4	CASSYSGPTSNEKLFF	TGTGCCAGCAGTTACTCGGGACCGACGTCTAATGAAAAACTGTTTTTT
-	once	TRBV7-2	TRBJ1-3	CASSFRANSGNTIYF	TGTGCCAGCAGCTTTCGGGCCAATTCTGGAAACACCATATATTTT
TRBD1	-	TRBV5-5	TRBJ1-6	CASSLRQGGSPLHF	TGTGCCAGCAGCTTGCGACAGGGTGGTTCACCCCTCCACTTT
TRBD2	-	TRBV30	TRBJ2-4	CAWSVERDGNIQYF	TGTGCCTGGAGTGTCGAGCGGGACGGGAACATTCAGTACTTC
-	-	TRBV9	TRBJ2-7	CASSLRGREDSYEQYF	TGTGCCAGCAGCCTCCGGGGCAGGGAGGATAGCTACGAGCAGTACTTC
-	-	TRBV10-1	TRBJ2-7	CASSESGVNEQYF	TGCGCCAGCAGTGAGTCTGGCGTAAACGAGCAGTACTTC
TRBD1	-	TRBV7-2	TRBJ2-3	CASSLQGGSADTQYF	TGTGCCAGCAGCTTACAAGGGGGCTCCGCAGATACGCAGTATTTT
-	-	TRBV30	TRBJ1-5	CAWSVGGVGIQPQHF	TGTGCCTGGAGTGTAGGGGGGGTAGGGATTCAGCCCCAGCATTTT